The clone carrying this T cell receptor beta chain was seen more than once but under ten times. The antigen is unknown. The sample originates from a study of cytomegalovirus exposure and HLA in healthy donors. Study-wide results and caveats: Donor immune exposure was known only as CMV serostatus. Cytomegalovirus association was listed for around 180 TCR beta chains.

Vbeta (60) and Jbeta (13) primers were used in the PCR. Using immunoSEQ multiplex PCR, the repertoire was profiled, and TCRdb retains in-frame clones only, with some absent. The sample lists over 90,000 clones; 63% were seen once. The germline gives CDR1 MNHNY, CDR2 SVGAGI (reference sequence). CDR3 size: 15 residues. V dropped 6 bases and J dropped 0; count of bases not matched to a gene: 8. The sequencing sample was made of PBMCs. The gene calls are TRBV6-6 and TRBJ2-7; 7 bases map to TRBD1. The sequence was obtained from a human donor in good health. The CDR3 loop is CASSRSWDSSYEQYF. CDR3 sequence (DNA): TGTGCCAGCAGCCGATCTTGGGACAGCTCCTACGAGCAGTACTTC.